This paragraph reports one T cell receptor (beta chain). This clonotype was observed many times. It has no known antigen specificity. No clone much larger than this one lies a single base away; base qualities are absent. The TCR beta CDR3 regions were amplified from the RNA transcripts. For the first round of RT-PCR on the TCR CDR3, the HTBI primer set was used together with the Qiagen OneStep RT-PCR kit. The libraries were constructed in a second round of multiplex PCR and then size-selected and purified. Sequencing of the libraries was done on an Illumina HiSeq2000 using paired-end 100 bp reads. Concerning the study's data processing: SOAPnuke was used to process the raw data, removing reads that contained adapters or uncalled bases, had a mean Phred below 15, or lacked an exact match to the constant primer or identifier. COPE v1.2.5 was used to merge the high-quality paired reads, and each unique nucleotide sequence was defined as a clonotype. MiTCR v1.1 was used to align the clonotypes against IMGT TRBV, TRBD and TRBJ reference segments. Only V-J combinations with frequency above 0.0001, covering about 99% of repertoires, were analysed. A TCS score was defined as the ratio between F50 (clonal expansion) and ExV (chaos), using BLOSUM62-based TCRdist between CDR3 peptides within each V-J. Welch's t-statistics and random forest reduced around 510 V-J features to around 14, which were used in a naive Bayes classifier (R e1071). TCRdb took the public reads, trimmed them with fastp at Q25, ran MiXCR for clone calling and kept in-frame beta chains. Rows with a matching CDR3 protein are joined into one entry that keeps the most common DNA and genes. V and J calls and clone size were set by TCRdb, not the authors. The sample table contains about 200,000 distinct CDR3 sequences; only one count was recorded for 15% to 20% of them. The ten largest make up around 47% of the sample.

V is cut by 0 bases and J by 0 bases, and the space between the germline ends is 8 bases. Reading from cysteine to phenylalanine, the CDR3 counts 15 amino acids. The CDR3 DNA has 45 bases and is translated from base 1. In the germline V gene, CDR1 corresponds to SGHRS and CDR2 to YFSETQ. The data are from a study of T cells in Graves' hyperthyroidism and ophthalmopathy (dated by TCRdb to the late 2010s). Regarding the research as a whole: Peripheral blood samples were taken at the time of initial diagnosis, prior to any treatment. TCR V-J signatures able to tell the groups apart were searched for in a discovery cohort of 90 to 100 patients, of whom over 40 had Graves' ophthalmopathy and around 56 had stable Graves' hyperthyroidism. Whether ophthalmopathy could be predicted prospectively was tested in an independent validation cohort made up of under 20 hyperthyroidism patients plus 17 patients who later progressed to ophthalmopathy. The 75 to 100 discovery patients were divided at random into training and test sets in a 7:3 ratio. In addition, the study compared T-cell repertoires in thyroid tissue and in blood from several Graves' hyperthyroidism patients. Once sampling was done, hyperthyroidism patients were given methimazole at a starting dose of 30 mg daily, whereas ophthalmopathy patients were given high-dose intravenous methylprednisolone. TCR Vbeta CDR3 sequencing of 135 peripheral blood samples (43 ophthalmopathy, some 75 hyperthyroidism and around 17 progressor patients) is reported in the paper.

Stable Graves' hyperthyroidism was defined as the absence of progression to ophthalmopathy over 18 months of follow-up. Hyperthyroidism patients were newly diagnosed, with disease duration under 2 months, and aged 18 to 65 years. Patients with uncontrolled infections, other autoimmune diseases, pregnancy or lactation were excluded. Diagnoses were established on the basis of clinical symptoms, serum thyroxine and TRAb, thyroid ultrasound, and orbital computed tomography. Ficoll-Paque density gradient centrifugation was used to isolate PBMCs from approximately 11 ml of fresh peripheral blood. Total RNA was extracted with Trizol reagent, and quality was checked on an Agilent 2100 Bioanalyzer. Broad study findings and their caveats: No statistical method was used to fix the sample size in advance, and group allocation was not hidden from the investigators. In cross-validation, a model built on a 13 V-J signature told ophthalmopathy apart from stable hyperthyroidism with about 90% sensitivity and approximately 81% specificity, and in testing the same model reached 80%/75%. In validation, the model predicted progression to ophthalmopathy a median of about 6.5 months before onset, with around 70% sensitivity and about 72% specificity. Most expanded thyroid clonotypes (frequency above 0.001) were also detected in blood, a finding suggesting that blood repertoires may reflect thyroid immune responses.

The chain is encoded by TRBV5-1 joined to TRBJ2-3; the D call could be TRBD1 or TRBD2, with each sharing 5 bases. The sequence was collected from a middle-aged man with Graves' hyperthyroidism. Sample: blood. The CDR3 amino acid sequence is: CASSLGGWSTDTQYF. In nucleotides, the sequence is TGCGCCAGCAGCTTGGGGGGGTGGAGCACAGATACGCAGTATTTT.